A selection of T cell receptor beta chains follows, all from one sample in a study of metastatic and nonmetastatic thyroid tumors. Using MiXCR, TCRdb reanalyzed the PCR reads. The table includes approximately 40,000 clones, less than 25% detected once. The source material was blood. The receptor source for this set is a female donor with papillary thyroid cancer or a benign thyroid nodule (not recorded which). Some clones in this sample may be carry-over from other donors' samples. CDR3s include the opening cysteine and the closing phenylalanine or tryptophan. D genes are given only for firm matches. The listing skips clone size in some rows; elsewhere it reads once, few, many or a size class.

d_call clone_size j_call v_call cdr3_aa cdr3_nt
NA many TRBJ2-1 TRBV20-1 CSAPEDLNEQFF TGCAGTGCTCCGGAGGACCTCAATGAGCAGTTCTTC
NA NA TRBJ1-2 TRBV5-4 CASSLVSVGYGYTF TGTGCCAGCAGCTTGGTATCGGTCGGCTATGGCTACACCTTC
TRBD1 once TRBJ1-2 TRBV7-8 CASSQGQGHPNYGYTF TGTGCCAGCAGCCAAGGACAGGGACACCCTAACTATGGCTACACCTTC
NA NA TRBJ2-5 TRBV6-1 CASTWWDTQYF TGTGCCAGCACCTGGTGGGATACCCAGTACTTC
TRBD2 once TRBJ2-3 TRBV20-1 CSATRSGRIDTQYF TGCAGTGCAACCCGCAGCGGGAGGATAGATACGCAGTATTTT
NA few TRBJ2-1 TRBV28 CASRLTAGTYNEQFF TGTGCCAGCAGGCTGACTGCCGGAACCTACAATGAGCAGTTCTTC
TRBD1 NA TRBJ1-1 TRBV11-2 CASSSTGAKNTEAFF TGTGCCAGCAGTTCGACAGGGGCAAAGAACACTGAAGCTTTCTTT
TRBD1 few TRBJ1-4 TRBV28 CASSSQVRDSDEKLFF TGTGCCAGCAGCTCCCAGGTGAGGGACAGTGACGAAAAACTGTTTTTT
NA NA TRBJ1-5 TRBV6-5 CAISSRESQPQHF TGTGCCATCAGCTCTCGTGAGAGTCAGCCCCAGCATTTT
TRBD2 NA TRBJ2-1 TRBV6-4 CASSLTSGPHNEQFF TGTGCCAGCAGCCTTACTAGCGGGCCCCACAATGAGCAGTTCTTC
TRBD1 many TRBJ2-1 TRBV5-1 CASSFVGQGVSNEQFF TGCGCCAGCAGCTTTGTAGGACAGGGGGTCTCGAATGAGCAGTTCTTC
TRBD2 few TRBJ2-3 TRBV6-1 CASSDSGVTDTQYF TGTGCCAGCAGTGATAGCGGGGTCACTGATACGCAGTATTTT
TRBD2 many TRBJ2-3 TRBV7-3 CASSPVAGRGTDTQYF TGTGCCAGCAGCCCGGTAGCGGGTAGGGGCACAGATACGCAGTATTTT
NA many TRBJ1-4 TRBV12-3/TRBV12-4 CASSGSSSEKLFF TGTGCCAGCAGCGGCTCTAGTAGTGAAAAACTGTTTTTT
NA few TRBJ2-7 TRBV6-5 CASSYGGLQYEQYF TGTGCTAGCAGTTACGGGGGACTCCAATACGAGCAGTACTTC
TRBD2 few TRBJ2-1 TRBV10-3 CAIRSSGSLATTNEQFF TGTGCCATCAGATCTAGCGGGTCCCTTGCTACTACAAATGAGCAGTTCTTC
NA many TRBJ1-6 TRBV28 CANSLWSVRSPLHF TGTGCCAACAGTTTGTGGTCGGTTCGGTCACCCCTCCACTTT
NA many TRBJ2-3 TRBV10-3 CAITESDPTDTQYF TGTGCCATCACCGAATCCGACCCGACAGATACGCAGTATTTT
NA few TRBJ2-5 TRBV19 CASSPDSSLGETQYF TGTGCCAGTAGTCCCGACAGTTCCCTCGGGGAGACCCAGTACTTC
NA many TRBJ2-7 TRBV3-1 CASSQEAGGHVYF TGTGCCAGCAGCCAAGAGGCCGGGGGCCATGTATACTTC
TRBD2 medium-sized TRBJ2-7 TRBV28 CASAGGISYEQYF TGTGCCAGCGCGGGGGGGATTAGTTACGAGCAGTACTTC
NA NA TRBJ1-1 TRBV6-5 CANSYWADGTEAFF TGTGCCAACAGTTACTGGGCAGACGGCACTGAAGCTTTCTTT
NA NA TRBJ2-1 TRBV7-2 CASSPKGGMEQFF TGTGCCAGCAGCCCCAAGGGGGGTATGGAGCAGTTCTTC
NA NA TRBJ2-1 TRBV9 CASSVDLRGGRDEQFF TGTGCCAGCAGCGTAGACCTTCGAGGGGGACGCGATGAGCAGTTCTTC
TRBD2 many TRBJ2-1 TRBV20-1 CSARDFSGSPNEQFF TGCAGTGCTAGAGATTTTAGCGGGAGCCCCAATGAGCAGTTCTTC
NA NA TRBJ1-5 TRBV28 CASSLNSGTRNQPQHF TGTGCCAGCAGTTTGAACAGCGGTACCCGCAATCAGCCCCAGCATTTT
NA medium-sized TRBJ1-2 TRBV6-5 CASSYSDRMHYGYTF TGTGCCAGCAGTTACTCCGACAGGATGCACTATGGCTACACCTTC
TRBD2 NA TRBJ2-7 TRBV20-1 CSALGLAGGYEQYF TGCAGTGCCCTGGGACTAGCGGGAGGATACGAGCAGTACTTC
TRBD1 NA TRBJ2-2 TRBV19 CASSPRTGGAGNTGELFF TGTGCCAGTAGTCCAAGGACAGGGGGCGCGGGAAACACCGGGGAGCTGTTTTTT
NA many TRBJ1-1 TRBV15 CATSTLYSYEAFF TGTGCCACCAGCACATTATACAGCTATGAAGCTTTCTTT
NA NA TRBJ1-2 TRBV5-1 CASSLEPLNGYTF TGCGCCAGCAGCTTGGAACCGCTCAATGGCTACACCTTC
NA many TRBJ2-2 TRBV4-3 CASSQDRIGELFF TGCGCCAGCAGCCAAGATCGGATAGGGGAGCTGTTTTTT
TRBD2 few TRBJ2-3 TRBV6-2/TRBV6-3 CASTSRASGPTDTQYF TGTGCCAGCACCTCCAGGGCTAGCGGCCCCACAGATACGCAGTATTTT
NA NA TRBJ1-2 TRBV6-1 CASSRDTSFSYGYTF TGTGCCAGCAGCCGTGACACCTCGTTCAGCTATGGTTACACCTTC
NA NA TRBJ2-7 TRBV5-1 CASSFGSGSVEQYF TGCGCCAGCAGCTTTGGGTCAGGTTCTGTCGAGCAGTACTTC
NA many TRBJ2-7 TRBV5-4 CASSAKGGATFEQYF TGTGCCAGCAGCGCTAAGGGGGGGGCTACTTTCGAGCAGTACTTC
TRBD2 many TRBJ2-7 TRBV20-1 CSACEWGGRTYEQYF TGCAGTGCTTGTGAGTGGGGGGGTAGAACGTACGAGCAGTACTTC
TRBD2 many TRBJ2-3 TRBV27 CASRDLRGADTQYF TGTGCCAGCAGGGACCTCCGGGGGGCAGATACGCAGTATTTT
NA NA TRBJ2-7 TRBV11-2 CASSFRQVSYDQYF TGTGCCAGCAGCTTTAGGCAGGTCTCCTACGATCAGTACTTC
NA few TRBJ2-6 TRBV5-6 CASSFVVVGANVLTF TGTGCCAGCAGCTTCGTGGTCGTCGGGGCCAACGTCCTGACTTTC
NA NA TRBJ1-1 TRBV6-1 CASRQQGDTEAFF TGTGCCAGCAGACAACAGGGTGACACTGAAGCTTTCTTT
TRBD1 many TRBJ1-4 TRBV10-3 CAISDIQGSNEKLFF TGTGCCATCAGTGACATACAGGGGAGCAATGAAAAACTGTTTTTT
NA few TRBJ2-7 TRBV2 CASKWDLYEQYF TGTGCCAGCAAATGGGATCTCTACGAGCAGTACTTC
TRBD1 many TRBJ1-4 TRBV5-1 CASSLETGPLGNEKLFF TGCGCCAGCAGCTTGGAGACAGGGCCGCTTGGTAATGAAAAACTGTTTTTT
NA NA TRBJ1-6 TRBV6-1 CASREVSGAGSPLHF TGTGCCAGCAGGGAGGTATCGGGGGCCGGATCACCCCTCCACTTT
NA medium-sized TRBJ2-7 TRBV6-4 CASRVYEQYF TGTGCCAGCAGAGTCTACGAGCAGTACTTC
NA NA TRBJ1-2 TRBV5-1 CASSMVGVDEGYTF TGCGCCAGCAGTATGGTAGGAGTAGATGAGGGCTACACCTTC
TRBD2 many TRBJ2-2 TRBV7-6 CASRFSGTSGGENTGELFF TGTGCCAGCAGATTCTCCGGGACTAGCGGAGGAGAGAACACCGGGGAGCTGTTTTTT
NA many TRBJ1-1 TRBV5-8 CASSLVWTNTEAFF TGTGCCAGCAGCTTGGTGTGGACGAACACTGAAGCTTTCTTT
NA many TRBJ2-3 TRBV14 CASSLRFTDTQYF TGTGCCAGCAGCCTCCGCTTTACAGATACGCAGTATTTT
NA once TRBJ2-2 TRBV5-1 CASREQAANTGELFF TGCGCCAGCAGAGAACAGGCCGCGAACACCGGGGAGCTGTTTTTT
TRBD2 few TRBJ2-7 TRBV24-1 CATSDSASGGSEQYF TGTGCCACCAGTGATTCCGCTAGCGGGGGAAGCGAGCAGTACTTC
TRBD2 NA TRBJ2-3 TRBV9 CASSVGDSGNTDTQYF TGTGCCAGCAGCGTAGGAGATAGCGGGAATACAGATACGCAGTATTTT
NA many TRBJ1-5 TRBV7-8 CASSLSRHLSNQPQHF TGTGCCAGCAGCTTATCGAGACATTTAAGCAATCAGCCCCAGCATTTT
TRBD1 few TRBJ2-7 TRBV27 CASKPGQEFVEQYF TGTGCCAGCAAACCGGGACAGGAGTTCGTAGAGCAGTACTTC
TRBD1 many TRBJ1-3 TRBV15 CATSLDRGRNTIYF TGTGCCACCAGCCTAGACAGGGGCAGAAACACCATATATTTT
NA many TRBJ1-1 TRBV7-8 CASTLERGNTEAFF TGTGCCAGCACCCTCGAGCGGGGGAACACTGAAGCTTTCTTT
TRBD1 many TRBJ2-3 TRBV6-2/TRBV6-3 CASSPGTGADTQYF TGTGCCAGCAGTCCCGGGACAGGGGCAGATACGCAGTATTTT
NA NA TRBJ1-5 TRBV6-1 CASSLEGQGNQPKHF TGTGCCAGCAGCCTCGAAGGGCAGGGCAATCAGCCCAAGCATTTT